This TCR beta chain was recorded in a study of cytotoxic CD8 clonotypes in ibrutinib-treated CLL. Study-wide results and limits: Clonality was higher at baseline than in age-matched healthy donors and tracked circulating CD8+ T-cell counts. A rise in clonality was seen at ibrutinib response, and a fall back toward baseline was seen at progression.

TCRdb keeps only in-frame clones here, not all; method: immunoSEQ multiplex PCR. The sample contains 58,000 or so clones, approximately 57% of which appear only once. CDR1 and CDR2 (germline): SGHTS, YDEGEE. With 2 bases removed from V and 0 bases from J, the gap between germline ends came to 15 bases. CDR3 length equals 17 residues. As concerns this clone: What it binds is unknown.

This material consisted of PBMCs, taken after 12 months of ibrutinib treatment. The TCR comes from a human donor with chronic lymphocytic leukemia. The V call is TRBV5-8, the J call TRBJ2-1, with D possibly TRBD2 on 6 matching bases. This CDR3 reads CASSFRGLLYSYNEQFF. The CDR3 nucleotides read TGTGCCAGCAGCTTTAGGGGACTTCTATACTCCTACAATGAGCAGTTCTTC.